This TCR beta chain was sequenced in a study of blood T cell repertoires in COVID-19. Per the germline V gene, CDR1 is LGHDT and CDR2 is YNNKEL (reference sequence). The ends lost 6 bases at V and 10 bases at J; junction bases unmatched: 9. The CDR3 sequence is 13 residues long. Libraries were prepared by immunoSEQ multiplex PCR; TCRdb keeps only in-frame clonotypes and omits some of them. The repertoire holds 70,000 or so clones, with roughly 72% as singletons. The material sequenced was peripheral blood. This chain uses TRBV3-1 (or the pseudogene TRBV3-2) with TRBJ2-1; 7 nucleotides align to TRBD1. This sequence was found in a man in his sixties with COVID-19, enrolled during active disease. The CDR3 region has the DNA TGTGCCAGCAGTTTCACAGGGGACGGGGAGCAGTTCTTC. Amino acid sequence: CASSFTGDGEQFF.